The T cell receptor beta chain under discussion was sequenced for a study of blood T cells in healthy people across ages. A second PCR of about 7 to 12 cycles used a sample-barcoded 5' primer and a J-beta primer mix. TCRdb passed the 5' RACE reads through MiXCR, listing each CDR3 protein once. The sample has around 600,000 distinct CDR3 sequences, around half seen once. This clonotype has only a few counts. The CDR3 runs 16 residues. Germline CDR1 and CDR2: LGHNA and YSLEER. Trimming took 0 bases from V and 5 from J, leaving 15 bases between them. The sequencing input was blood. The rearrangement links TRBV4-3 to TRBJ2-3; maybe TRBD1 (5 bases). This TCR was recovered from an elderly man in good health. In DNA form, the CDR3 reads TGCGCCAGCAGCCAAGAGGCGGCAGGGTGGGGAGATACGCAGTATTTT. Encoded protein: CASSQEAAGWGDTQYF.